The 26 T cell receptor beta chains below were found in one sample sequenced in a study of blood T cell repertoires in COVID-19. The assay was immunoSEQ multiplex PCR, and TCRdb's table has in-frame clones only and misses some. The profile shows fewer than 250,000 clones, under 90% of them singletons. Sequenced sample: peripheral blood. These receptor sequences come from a man aged 60 to 75 with acute or convalescent COVID-19.

This clone was seen more than once but under ten times. V and J are TRBV4-2 and TRBJ2-1, with D perhaps matching TRBD2 (5 bases). V was clipped by 4 bases and J by 2 bases, with 12 bases between them. This CDR3 contains 15 residues. The germline CDR1 and CDR2 sequences are LGHNA and YNFKEQ. CDR3 coding DNA: TGTGCCAGCAGCCCCAGGCTAGCCCCCTACAATGAGCAGTTCTTC. It specifies CASSPRLAPYNEQFF.

The chain links TRBV10-3 to TRBJ1-1; the match to TRBD1 covers 11 bases. The CDR3 consists of 16 residues. Per the germline V gene, CDR1 is ENHRY and CDR2 is SYGVKD. V lost 6 bases and J lost 3; bases outside the gene matches: 9. The CDR3 region has the DNA TGTGCCATCAGGAGGACAGGGGGCTTTTCGGACACTGAAGCTTTCTTT. Its protein is CAIRRTGGFSDTEAFF.

The V call is TRBV23-1, the J call TRBJ1-5; D uncertain. TRBV23-1 is filed as an ORF, its function uncertain. The CDR3 has 14 residues. V lost 7 bases and J 5 bases, leaving 15 bases between the germline ends. CDR3 protein: CASIPDGGHQPQHF. The CDR3 bases are TGCGCCAGCATCCCAGACGGAGGTCATCAGCCCCAGCATTTT.

The chain combines TRBV20-1 with TRBJ2-7; TRBD2 matches at 9 bases. Unmatched junction bases numbered 10, after V lost 3 bases and J lost 7 bases. Germline assignment: CDR1 DFQATT and CDR2 SNEGSKA (reference sequence). The CDR3 is 14 residues long. The CDR3 coding sequence is TGCAGTGCTAGTTCTCCTAGCGGGATTAGAGAGCAGTACTTC. It is translated as CSASSPSGIREQYF.

J is TRBJ2-3 and V is TRBV4-1; 8 bases align to TRBD2. V was clipped by 0 bases and J by 1 base; unmatched bases: 6. The CDR3 has 17 amino acids. Germline V lookup: CDR1 MGHRA, CDR2 YSYEKL. The CDR3 protein is CASSQDTSGSGTDTQYF. The CDR3 DNA is TGCGCCAGCAGCCAAGACACAAGCGGGAGTGGCACAGATACGCAGTATTTT.

The CDR3 DNA is TGTGCCAGCAGTCTAGCGGGGGGGAAGGATACGCAGTATTTT. It translates to CASSLAGGKDTQYF. The V and J genes are TRBV4-2 and TRBJ2-3; 12 bases are shared with TRBD2. The germline V gene encodes CDR1 LGHNA and CDR2 YNFKEQ. V lost 6 bases and J lost 6; bases outside the gene matches: 4. The CDR3 extends over 14 amino acids.

The CDR3 loop reads CASRLSEARGEQFF. DNA for the CDR3: TGTGCCAGCAGACTTAGTGAGGCGCGGGGTGAGCAGTTCTTC. The rearrangement links TRBV6-4 to TRBJ2-1; a possible D gene is TRBD2 (6 bases). Germline CDR1 reads MRHNA; CDR2 reads SNTAGT. V was cut by 6 bases and J by 9 bases, with 18 bases left in between. CDR3 length: 14 residues.

V usage is TRBV12-2 and J usage is TRBJ2-1; TRBD2 is the table's D call, not checked against the DNA. TRBV12-2 is labeled a pseudogene. The CDR3 is made up of 17 amino acids. CDR3 sequence: CASRLAPASGRSDEQFF. In nucleotides, the CDR3 is TGTGCAAGTCGCTTAGCCCCCGCTAGCGGGAGATCGGATGAGCAGTTCTTC.

J is TRBJ2-6 and V is TRBV7-8, with a tentative D call TRBD2 (5 bases). Germline CDR1 and CDR2: SGHVS and FQNEAQ. V was pared by 2 bases and J by 0 bases, with 14 bases between. The CDR3 spans 18 residues. CDR3 nucleotide sequence: TGTGCCAGCAGCTTATCTCTCCCCCGGGGCTCTGGGGCCAACGTCCTGACTTTC. As protein: CASSLSLPRGSGANVLTF.

This rearrangement joins TRBV4-3 to TRBJ2-7; D remains unclear. The CDR3 is 13 residues long. V was trimmed by 0 bases and J by 3 bases, leaving 6 bases between them. Germline CDR1 and CDR2: LGHNA and YSLEER. The CDR3 protein is CASSQDPRYEQYF. The CDR3 nucleotides are TGCGCCAGCAGCCAAGATCCCCGCTACGAGCAGTACTTC.

V usage is TRBV24-1 and J usage is TRBJ2-3; 9 bases agree with TRBD1. The ends lost 4 bases at V and 5 bases at J; junction bases unmatched: 6. Germline CDR1 KGHDR, CDR2 SFDVKD. The CDR3 has 15 amino acids. The CDR3 coding sequence is TGTGCCACCAGTGAGACCGGGACAGGGCGAGATACGCAGTATTTT. Translated: CATSETGTGRDTQYF.

The V call is TRBV4-2, the J call TRBJ1-1; weak D call: TRBD1 (5 bases). Trimming stripped 0 bases from V and 7 bases from J, with 12 bases between. Germline CDR1 and CDR2: LGHNA and YNFKEQ. The CDR3 consists of 14 residues. The CDR3 DNA reads TGTGCCAGCAGCCAAGAGAGGAGGGACGGTGAAGCTTTCTTT. It is translated as CASSQERRDGEAFF.

This clone was observed once. The chain has TRBV9 and TRBJ2-1; the D gene is possibly TRBD2 (7 bases). The CDR3 contains 13 residues. V gave up 2 bases and J gave up 10 bases, with 13 bases separating them. The germline V gene encodes CDR1 SGDLS and CDR2 YYNGEE. The CDR3 loop is CASSVGHGREQFF. The CDR3 bases are TGTGCCAGCAGCGTGGGACACGGGAGGGAGCAGTTCTTC.

The V call is TRBV5-1, the J call TRBJ1-2, with D possibly TRBD1 on 6 matching bases. This CDR3 comprises 12 residues. Trimming removed 4 bases at V and 7 bases at J, with 11 bases between. The germline gives CDR1 SGHRS, CDR2 YFSETQ. The CDR3 nucleotides read TGCGCCAGCAGCCCCCAGGGGTCTGGCTACACCTTC. This translates into CASSPQGSGYTF.

The V gene is TRBV12-3 or TRBV12-4, the J gene TRBJ2-7, with D possibly being TRBD2 (6 bases). The V and J ends lost 3 bases and 4 bases respectively, with 10 bases between them. The CDR3 totals 13 residues. The CDR3 DNA sequence: TGTGCCAGCAGTTTCGGGACTGTTTACGAGCAGTACTTC. Amino acids: CASSFGTVYEQYF.

This chain links TRBV12-5 with TRBJ2-7; 9 bases are a match to TRBD1. The CDR3 is made up of 15 amino acids. V gave up 1 base and J gave up 0 bases; unmatched junction bases: 1. CDR1 and CDR2 (germline): LGHNT, FRNRAP. This CDR3 is CASGLGTGASYEQYF. The CDR3 nucleotides read TGTGCTAGTGGTTTGGGGACAGGGGCCTCCTACGAGCAGTACTTC.

Only one count was recorded for this clone. This CDR3 reads CASRTLSEAFF. The CDR3, as DNA: TGTGCCAGCAGAACTCTCTCTGAAGCTTTCTTT. The chain is built from TRBV27 and TRBJ1-1, with D unclear. Per the germline V gene, CDR1 is MNHEY and CDR2 is SMNVEV (reference sequence). This CDR3 contains 11 residues. V lost 6 bases, J lost 6 bases, and 8 bases lay in between.

This clone was recorded only once. The CDR3 protein is CASSQVVGRASPGSYEQYF. CDR3 nucleotide sequence: TGCGCCAGCAGCCAAGTAGTCGGTCGGGCTAGCCCCGGATCCTACGAGCAGTACTTC. This chain uses TRBV4-1 with TRBJ2-7; a weak D match, TRBD2 (5 bases). Germline CDR1 and CDR2: MGHRA and YSYEKL. The V and J ends lost 1 base and 1 base respectively, with 23 bases between them. This CDR3 is built from 19 residues.

The chain has TRBV19 and TRBJ2-7, with 14 bases aligning to TRBD2. Germline assignment: CDR1 LNHDA and CDR2 SQIVND (reference sequence). The CDR3 spans 16 residues. V lost 5 bases to trimming and J lost 2 bases; unmatched junction nucleotides: 5. The CDR3 here is CASSPGLAGDAYEQYF. CDR3 sequence (DNA): TGTGCCAGTAGTCCGGGACTAGCGGGAGATGCCTACGAGCAGTACTTC. Drawing the rest from reference TRBV19 and TRBJ2-7, the complete variable domain is DGGITQSPKYLFRKEGQNVTLSCEQNLNHDAMYWYRQDPGQGLRLIYYSQIVNDFQKGDIAEGYSVSREKKESFPLTVTSAQKNPTAFYLCASSPGLAGDAYEQYFGPGTRLTVT.

This clone appeared once. This chain links TRBV4-3 with TRBJ2-3; D unresolved. Trimming cost V 2 bases and J 2 bases, with 8 bases left between them. There are 14 residues in the CDR3. Germline V gene lookup returns CDR1 LGHNA and CDR2 YSLEER. In nucleotides, the CDR3 is TGCGCCAGCAGCCAAAGACTGTCCACAGATACGCAGTATTTT. As protein: CASSQRLSTDTQYF.

The chain uses TRBV18 and TRBJ2-1; TRBD2 aligns across 8 bases. Germline CDR1 reads KGHSH; CDR2 reads LQKENI. The CDR3 spans 15 residues. Trimming at V came to 5 bases and at J to 4 bases, leaving 7 bases not matched to a gene. CDR3 residues: CASSASGLGYNEQFF. The CDR3 bases are TGTGCCAGCTCAGCTAGCGGGTTGGGTTACAATGAGCAGTTCTTC.

This sequence joins TRBV2 and TRBJ1-5; D remains unclear. The CDR3 is 14 residues long. The germline V and J ends were trimmed by 1 base and 4 bases, with 8 bases remaining between them. From germline, CDR1 is SNHLY and CDR2 FYNNEI. CDR3 protein: CASSEVTANQPQHF. The CDR3 nucleotides read TGTGCCAGCAGTGAAGTGACTGCTAATCAGCCCCAGCATTTT.

Details on this clone: An end of the junction does not agree with germline; a read error may underlie this. The J gene is TRBJ2-7, the V gene TRBV30, with TRBD2 matching 8 bases. CDR1 and CDR2 (germline): GTSNPN, SVGIG (reference sequence). The CDR3 is 14 amino acids. CDR3 DNA sequence: TGTGCCTGGAGTAAGGGGGTTAGTGGGACTAGTGTAAACTTC. Translating it yields CAWSKGVSGTSVNF.

The chain carries TRBV18 and TRBJ2-1, with 9 bases identical to TRBD1. The CDR3 has 14 amino acids. Per the germline V gene, CDR1 is KGHSH and CDR2 is LQKENI. The V gene end was trimmed by 0 bases and the J gene end by 10 bases; junction bases not matched to a gene: 4. The CDR3 bases are TGTGCCAGCTCACCACCCGGGACAGGGATAGAGCAGTTCTTC. It yields the protein CASSPPGTGIEQFF.

There are many counts of this clone. This sequence joins TRBV4-1 and TRBJ1-5; 7 bases match TRBD1. The CDR3 totals 17 residues. Germline V gives CDR1 MGHRA, CDR2 YSYEKL. V was pared by 0 bases and J by 2 bases, with 7 bases of the junction left unmatched. The CDR3: CASSQEARQGGNQPQHF. The DNA of the CDR3 is TGCGCCAGCAGCCAAGAGGCCCGTCAGGGGGGCAATCAGCCCCAGCATTTT.

This chain connects TRBV7-2 to TRBJ2-3; 8 positions agree with TRBD2. Trimming cost V 5 bases and J 3 bases; bases outside gene matches: 10. Per germline, CDR1 SGHTA and CDR2 FQGNSA. This CDR3 is built from 16 residues. CDR3 DNA sequence: TGTGCCAGCAGCGCAACGACAGGCGGGAGGACAGATACGCAGTATTTT. Its translation is CASSATTGGRTDTQYF.